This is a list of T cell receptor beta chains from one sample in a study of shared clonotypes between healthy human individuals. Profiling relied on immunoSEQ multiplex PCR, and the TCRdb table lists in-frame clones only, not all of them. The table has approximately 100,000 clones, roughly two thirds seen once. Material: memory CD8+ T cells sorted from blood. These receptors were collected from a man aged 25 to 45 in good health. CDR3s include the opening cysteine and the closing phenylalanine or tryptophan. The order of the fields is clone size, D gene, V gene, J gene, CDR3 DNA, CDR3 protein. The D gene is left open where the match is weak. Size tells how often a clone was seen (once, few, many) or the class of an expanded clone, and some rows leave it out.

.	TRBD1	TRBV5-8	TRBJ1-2	TGTGCCAGCAGCTCACGGGACAGAGCTTCCAGATTCTATGGCTACACCTTC	CASSSRDRASRFYGYTF
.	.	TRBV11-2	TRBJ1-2	TGTGCCAGCAGCTTAGGACAGCTTGGCTACACCTTC	CASSLGQLGYTF
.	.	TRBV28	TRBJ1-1	TGTGCCAGCAGTTTACTCCAGGGTGTGAACACTGAAGCTTTCTTT	CASSLLQGVNTEAFF
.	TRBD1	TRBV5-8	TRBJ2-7	TGTGCCAGCAGCTCCACAGGGACAGGGGACACCTCCTACGAGCAGTACTTC	CASSSTGTGDTSYEQYF
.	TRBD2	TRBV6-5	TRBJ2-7	TGTGCCAGCAGTTGGACTAGCGGGAGTTACGAGCAGTACTTC	CASSWTSGSYEQYF
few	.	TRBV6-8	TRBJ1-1	TGTGCCAGCACCCTATATCCGGGGTGTGCGGCTTTCTTT	CASTLYPGCAAFF
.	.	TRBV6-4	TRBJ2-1	TGTGCCAGCAGCGGGAGCTCCTACAATGAGCAGTTCTTC	CASSGSSYNEQFF
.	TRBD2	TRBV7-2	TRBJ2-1	TGTGCCAGCAGCTTAGAGGGACTAGCGGGATACAATGAGCAGTTCTTC	CASSLEGLAGYNEQFF
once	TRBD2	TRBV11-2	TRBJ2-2	TGTGCCAGCAGAAACCCAGCGGGACGTAACACCGGGGAGCTGTTTTTT	CASRNPAGRNTGELFF
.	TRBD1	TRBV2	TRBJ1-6	TGTGCCAGCAGTGAAAGGGACAGGGGCGTTTCACCCCTCCACTTT	CASSERDRGVSPLHF
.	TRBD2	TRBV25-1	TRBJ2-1	TGTGCCAGCAGTGAATCTAGCGGGAGACCTAGCTCCTACAATGAGCAGTTCTTC	CASSESSGRPSSYNEQFF
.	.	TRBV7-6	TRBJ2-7	TGTGCCAGCAGCTCGACAGGCTACGAGCAGTACTTC	CASSSTGYEQYF
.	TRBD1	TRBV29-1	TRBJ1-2	TGCAGCGTTGAAGGAGGGGGCGCTTATGGCTACACCTTC	CSVEGGGAYGYTF
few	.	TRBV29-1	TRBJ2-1	TGCAGCGTTGAAGGGGGGGAGAATTCCTACAATGAGCAGTTCTTC	CSVEGGENSYNEQFF
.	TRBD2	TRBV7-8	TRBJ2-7	TGTGCCAGCAGCAGACTAGCGGGAGAGGTTGACGAGCAGTACTTC	CASSRLAGEVDEQYF
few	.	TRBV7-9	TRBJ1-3	TGTGCCAGCAGCTTAGCGCTTGGTGCTCCTGGAAACACCATATATTTT	CASSLALGAPGNTIYF
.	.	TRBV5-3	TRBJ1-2	TGTGCCAGAAGCCAGGACCATAAGGACGGCTACACCTTC	CARSQDHKDGYTF
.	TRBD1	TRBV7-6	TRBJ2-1	TGTGCCAGCAGCTCAGAGGACAGGGAGCAGTTCTTC	CASSSEDREQFF
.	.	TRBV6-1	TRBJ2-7	TGTGCCAGCAGTGCCCCGCCAGGGTTGGGCTACGAGCAGTACTTC	CASSAPPGLGYEQYF
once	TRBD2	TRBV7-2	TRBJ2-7	TGTGCCAGCAGCAAGCAACTAGCGGGGAGTGCCGAGCAGTACTTC	CASSKQLAGSAEQYF
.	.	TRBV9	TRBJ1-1	TGTGCCAGCAGCGTAGGTGAAAACACTGAAGCTTTCTTT	CASSVGENTEAFF
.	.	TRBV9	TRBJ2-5	TGTGCCAGCAGCGTAGGTGATTCTGCAGAGACCCAGTACTTC	CASSVGDSAETQYF
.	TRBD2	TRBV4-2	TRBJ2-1	TGTGCCAGCAGCCAAGATACGGCGGGAGTGGAAAATGAGCAGTTCTTC	CASSQDTAGVENEQFF
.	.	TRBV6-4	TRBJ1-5	TGTGCCAGCATAGGGTTAAAGGGGAACGGCGGGCAGCCCCAGCATTTT	CASIGLKGNGGQPQHF
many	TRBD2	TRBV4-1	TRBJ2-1	TGCGCCAGCAGCCAAGAAGCGGGAGGGCATGAGCAGTTCTTC	CASSQEAGGHEQFF
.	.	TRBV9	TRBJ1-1	TGTGCCAGCAGCGTAGCTGGAGGTGAAGCTTTCTTT	CASSVAGGEAFF
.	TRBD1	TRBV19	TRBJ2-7	TGTGCCAGTACCGGAGGGGGGCCGGGACAGGGGTACGAGCAGTACTTC	CASTGGGPGQGYEQYF
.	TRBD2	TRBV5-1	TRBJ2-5	TGCGCCAGCAGAGGAGCGGGAGTCAGGGAGACCCAGTACTTC	CASRGAGVRETQYF
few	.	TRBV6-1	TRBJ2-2	TGTGCCAGCAGTGTCGAGGGAGGAGGCACCGGGGAGCTGTTTTTT	CASSVEGGGTGELFF
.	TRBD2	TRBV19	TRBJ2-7	TGTGCCAGTAGGGTCATAGCGGGAGCCTACGAGCAGTACTTC	CASRVIAGAYEQYF
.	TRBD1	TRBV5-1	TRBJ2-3	TGCGCCAGCGTACAGGGGGCGATCACAGATACGCAGTATTTT	CASVQGAITDTQYF
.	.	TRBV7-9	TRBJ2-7	TGTGCCACAGGCGGCCGGTCCTACGAGCAGTACTTC	CATGGRSYEQYF
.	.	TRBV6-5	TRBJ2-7	TGTGCCAGCAGTACTTTGACAGATAACTACGAGCAGTACTTC	CASSTLTDNYEQYF
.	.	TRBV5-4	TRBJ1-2	TGTGCCAGCAGCTTGGATGTGGTGGGCCGGGGCAACTATGGCTACACCTTC	CASSLDVVGRGNYGYTF
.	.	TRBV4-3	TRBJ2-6	TGCGCCAGCAGCCAAGACGAGGGCCAATTCTCTGGGGCCAACGTCCTGACTTTC	CASSQDEGQFSGANVLTF
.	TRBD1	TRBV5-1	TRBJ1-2	TGCGCCAGCAGCTTGGCCTCACAGGGGGACGGCGGCTACACCTTC	CASSLASQGDGGYTF
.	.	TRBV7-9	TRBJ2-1	TGTGCCAGCAGCTTAGTTCAAGTCAATGAGCAGTTCTTC	CASSLVQVNEQFF
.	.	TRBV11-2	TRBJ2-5	TGTGCCAGCAGCTTACTGACAAGCACGGAGACCCAGTACTTC	CASSLLTSTETQYF
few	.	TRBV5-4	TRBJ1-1	TGTGCCAGCAGCTCCGGGGTCGGCACTGAAGCTTTCTTT	CASSSGVGTEAFF
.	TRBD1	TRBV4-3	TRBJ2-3	TGCGCCAGCAGCCAATTACACCGGGACAGGGGATTCGACACGCAGTATTTT	CASSQLHRDRGFDTQYF
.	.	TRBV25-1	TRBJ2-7	TGTGCCAGCAGTGAGGGGACCGGGGACTCCTACGAGCAGTACTTC	CASSEGTGDSYEQYF
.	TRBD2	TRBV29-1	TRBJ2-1	TGCAGCGTTGAGGGAAGGACTAGCGGGACAGGCATCTACAATGAGCAGTTCTTC	CSVEGRTSGTGIYNEQFF